Included here is one T cell receptor (beta chain) sequence, with context. This entry comes from a study of a mutant IDH1 vaccine in newly diagnosed glioma. Whole-study context: Earlier care involved radiotherapy, temozolomide, or both, and the majority received both.

Measured with immunoSEQ multiplex PCR; TCRdb has only the in-frame clones, and not every one. The sample holds some 68,000 clones, approximately 79% seen once. This sample's time point: baseline, week 1 (first vaccination visit). As to treatment: pre-vaccination baseline after standard-of-care therapy. Germline assignment: CDR1 SGHDN and CDR2 FVKESK. The junction had 8 bases not matched to a gene; V was cut back by 3 bases and J by 3 bases. The CDR3 has 15 amino acids. This TCR was recovered from a man in his fifties with glioma. The rearrangement joins TRBV14 to TRBJ2-7, with 7 bases matching TRBD2. Material: PBMCs, obtained from a glioma patient treated with radiotherapy, temozolomide or both. The CDR3 DNA sequence: TGTGCCAGCAGCCACTTCGTGGGGGGGGACTACGAGCAGTACTTC. This sequence encodes CASSHFVGGDYEQYF.